One and the same sample provided the 23 T cell receptor beta chains below, sequenced in a study of blood T cell repertoires in COVID-19. Sequenced by immunoSEQ multiplex PCR; TCRdb stores in-frame clones only, minus some. The sample has 400,000 or so clones; approximately 86% are singletons. Sequences were obtained from PBMCs or T cells enriched from blood (not recorded which). Every receptor here comes from a middle-aged woman with acute COVID-19.

The chain recombines TRBV7-2 with TRBJ2-1; 15 nucleotides line up with TRBD2. The CDR3 loop spans 15 amino acids. Germline loops: CDR1 SGHTA, CDR2 FQGNSA. The V gene end was trimmed by 5 bases and the J gene end by 10 bases; junction bases not matched to a gene: 6. The CDR3 loop reads CASSPGLAGGGEQFF. In nucleotides, the CDR3 is TGTGCCAGCAGCCCGGGACTAGCGGGGGGTGGGGAGCAGTTCTTC. Filled out from reference TRBV7-2 and TRBJ2-1, the complete variable domain reads GAGVSQSPSNKVTEKGKDVELRCDPISGHTALYWYRQSLGQGLEFLIYFQGNSAPDKSGLPSDRFSAERTGGSVSTLTIQRTQQEDSAVYLCASSPGLAGGGEQFFGPGTRLTVL.

J is TRBJ2-6 and V is TRBV4-1; a possible D gene is TRBD1 (5 bases). Germline CDR1 is MGHRA and CDR2 is YSYEKL. The CDR3 covers 13 residues. The ends were cut back, 3 bases at V and 11 bases at J, with 11 bases in the middle. For the CDR3, the DNA is TGCGCCAGCAGCCATCTGCAACAGGACGTCCTGACTTTC. Protein product: CASSHLQQDVLTF.

This chain connects TRBV23-1 to TRBJ1-5; maybe TRBD1 (5 bases). TRBV23-1 is an ORF, with its function uncertain. There are 18 residues in the CDR3. V was shortened by 0 bases and J by 2 bases, with 17 bases between the two germline ends. The DNA for the CDR3 is TGCGCCAGCAGTCAATCTACTTGGGGGGGAAGGGGCAATCAGCCCCAGCATTTT. Translation gives CASSQSTWGGRGNQPQHF.

V usage is TRBV4-1 and J usage is TRBJ1-5; 7 nucleotides align to TRBD1. The CDR3 is 16 amino acids. Per germline, CDR1 MGHRA and CDR2 YSYEKL. The J segment lost 0 bases and the V segment lost 2 bases, leaving 4 bases of the junction unmatched. CDR3 sequence: CASSQTGTVSNQPQHF. In DNA form, the CDR3 reads TGCGCCAGCAGCCAAACAGGGACAGTTAGCAATCAGCCCCAGCATTTT.

This clone appeared a single time. CDR3 region: CASSLRPGQNTEAFF. CDR3 coding DNA: TGCGCCAGCAGCCTAAGACCGGGACAGAACACTGAAGCTTTCTTT. The chain uses TRBV5-1 and TRBJ1-1; possibly TRBD1 for D (6 bases). The germline V gene encodes CDR1 SGHRS and CDR2 YFSETQ. The CDR3 runs 15 residues. Deletions cut 4 bases from V and 1 base from J, with 14 bases between.

The V and J genes are TRBV5-4 and TRBJ2-3; 8 positions agree with TRBD2. The CDR3 runs 17 residues. Germline CDR1 and CDR2: SGHNT and YYREEE (reference sequence). The trim removed 4 bases at V and 2 bases at J, leaving 12 bases unmatched. CDR3 nucleotide sequence: TGTGCCAGCAGCCAGGACAGTAGCGGGGTACCCACAGATACGCAGTATTTT. This codes for CASSQDSSGVPTDTQYF.

This chain uses TRBV5-1 with TRBJ2-1, with TRBD2 matching 10 bases. The CDR3 has 15 residues. Per germline, CDR1 SGHRS and CDR2 YFSETQ. V shed 3 bases, J shed 8 bases, and the junction held 8 bases outside the gene matches. CDR3 in DNA: TGCGCCAGCAGCTCCGTTAGCGGGGGGCCCTATGAGCAGTTCTTC. Residues: CASSSVSGGPYEQFF.

The table lists this clone with a count of one. The chain carries TRBV9 and TRBJ2-5; D is unclear. Trimming shortened V by 3 bases and J by 0 bases, and 6 bases separated the two germline ends. The germline V gene encodes CDR1 SGDLS and CDR2 YYNGEE. CDR3 length: 13 residues. This CDR3 is CASSGENQETQYF. The CDR3 DNA follows: TGTGCCAGCAGCGGCGAGAACCAAGAGACCCAGTACTTC.

CDR3 sequence (DNA): TGTGCCAGCAGCCCCGGACAGAACACTGAAGCTTTCTTT. This codes for CASSPGQNTEAFF. V gene TRBV11-2 combines with J gene TRBJ1-1, with a weak D call TRBD1 (5 bases). Germline-derived CDR1 and CDR2 are SGHAT and FQNNGV. Trimming pared 5 bases from V and 1 base from J, leaving 8 bases between. This CDR3 has 13 amino acids.

This chain links TRBV6-1 with TRBJ2-3; D perhaps matches TRBD2 (6 bases). The CDR3 sequence is 17 residues long. Trimming took 4 bases from V and 0 from J, leaving 17 bases between them. Germline V CDR1 and CDR2: MNHNS, SASEGT. Here the CDR3 reads CASSGDRDWVSTDTQYF. CDR3 sequence (DNA): TGTGCCAGCAGTGGGGACCGGGACTGGGTTAGCACAGATACGCAGTATTTT.

The chain combines TRBV2 with TRBJ1-1; 7 bases align to TRBD1. The germline V gene encodes CDR1 SNHLY and CDR2 FYNNEI. With 4 bases clipped from V and 6 bases from J, the junction kept 8 bases outside the gene matches. The CDR3 consists of 14 residues. The CDR3: CASSGQGGGSEAFF. The CDR3 nucleotides read TGTGCCAGCAGTGGGCAGGGGGGTGGCTCTGAAGCTTTCTTT.

The CDR3 is CASSPRGAGGTYEQYF. In DNA form, the CDR3 reads TGTGCCAGCAGCCCCAGGGGGGCAGGGGGGACCTACGAGCAGTACTTC. The V gene is TRBV7-9, the J gene TRBJ2-7; the D gene is possibly TRBD1 (7 bases). Trimming stripped 5 bases from V and 2 bases from J, with 19 bases between. This CDR3 is 16 amino acids long. From germline, CDR1 is SEHNR and CDR2 FQNEAQ (reference sequence).

CDR3 amino acids: CASSSTSGGTHEQFF. CDR3 nucleotides: TGTGCCAGCAGCTCGACTAGCGGGGGGACCCATGAGCAGTTCTTC. This sequence joins TRBV7-9 and TRBJ2-1; 13 nucleotides match TRBD2. Germline V gene data show CDR1 as SEHNR and CDR2 as FQNEAQ (reference sequence). V gave up 4 bases and J gave up 8 bases; unmatched junction bases: 5. The CDR3 sequence is 15 residues long.

This chain uses TRBV19 with TRBJ1-2, with TRBD1 identical over 7 bases. CDR3 length: 15 amino acids. Germline-derived CDR1 and CDR2 are LNHDA and SQIVND (reference sequence). After removal of 8 bases from V and 1 base from J, the junction contained 10 bases not matched to a gene. The CDR3 protein is CASLPGTVNNYGYTF. As DNA, the CDR3 is TGTGCCAGTCTTCCCGGGACAGTCAATAACTATGGCTACACCTTC. The whole variable domain, filled in from reference TRBV19 and TRBJ1-2, reads DGGITQSPKYLFRKEGQNVTLSCEQNLNHDAMYWYRQDPGQGLRLIYYSQIVNDFQKGDIAEGYSVSREKKESFPLTVTSAQKNPTAFYLCASLPGTVNNYGYTFGSGTRLTVV.

This clone was counted once. The chain recombines TRBV7-6 with TRBJ2-5; 8 positions agree with TRBD2. This CDR3 contains 15 residues. Trimming at V came to 5 bases and at J to 5 bases, leaving 10 bases not matched to a gene. Looked up from germline, CDR1 is SGHVS and CDR2 is FNYEAQ. CDR3 protein: CASSPVAGWEETQYF. CDR3 in DNA: TGTGCCAGCAGCCCGGTAGCGGGGTGGGAGGAGACCCAGTACTTC. Using reference TRBV7-6 and TRBJ2-5 for the parts outside the CDR3, the full variable domain is GAGVSQSPRYKVTKRGQDVALRCDPISGHVSLYWYRQALGQGPEFLTYFNYEAQQDKSGLPNDRFSAERPEGSISTLTIQRTEQRDSAMYRCASSPVAGWEETQYFGPGTRLLVL.

In nucleotides, the CDR3 is TGTGCCAGCAGCTTTGCGGATACGCAGTATTTT. This translates into CASSFADTQYF. V and J are TRBV11-2 and TRBJ2-3; D gene ambiguous. CDR3 size: 11 residues. With 3 bases removed from V and 6 bases from J, the gap between germline ends came to 4 bases. Germline V gene lookup returns CDR1 SGHAT and CDR2 FQNNGV.

Details on this clone: This same CDR3 is encoded by further DNA sequences in the sample. The rearrangement uses TRBV7-9 and TRBJ1-2; no clear D. The V gene lost 5 bases and the J gene lost 7 bases, with 5 bases spanning the gap. Per germline, CDR1 SEHNR and CDR2 FQNEAQ (reference sequence). This CDR3 contains 10 residues. The CDR3, as DNA: TGTGCCAGCAGCCCAGGTGGCTACACCTTC. Translating gives CASSPGGYTF.

J is TRBJ1-2 and V is TRBV2, with D unresolved. In germline, CDR1 is SNHLY, CDR2 FYNNEI. The V end was cut by 7 bases, the J end by 0 bases, with 12 bases between. This CDR3 spans 14 amino acids. CDR3 region: CASTTDGTNYGYTF. CDR3 nucleotide sequence: TGTGCCAGCACCACGGACGGGACTAACTATGGCTACACCTTC.

This clone appeared a few times. The gene calls are TRBV5-7 and TRBJ1-5; 7 bases agree with TRBD1. TRBV5-7 is sorted into the ORF group, with uncertain function. The ends lost 4 bases at V and 7 bases at J; junction bases unmatched: 11. CDR3 length equals 15 residues. As DNA, the CDR3 is TGTGCCAGCAGCCTCAGGACAGGCCGCTCGCAGCCCCAGCATTTT. Translation: CASSLRTGRSQPQHF.

The chain is built from TRBV30 and TRBJ2-5; D gene uncertain. Germline loops: CDR1 GTSNPN, CDR2 SVGIG (reference sequence). Trimming stripped 6 bases from V and 5 bases from J, with 13 bases between. This CDR3 has 12 residues. This CDR3 reads CACLELGETQYF. In nucleotides, the CDR3 is TGTGCCTGCCTGGAGCTTGGGGAGACCCAGTACTTC.

V is TRBV19 and J is TRBJ2-3; TRBD2 might be the D (5 bases). Germline loops: CDR1 LNHDA, CDR2 SQIVND (reference sequence). Trimming pared 8 bases from V and 3 bases from J, leaving 12 bases between. The CDR3 sequence is 13 residues long. Here the CDR3 reads CASRTGMTDTQYF. The DNA for the CDR3 is TGTGCCAGTCGTACGGGGATGACAGATACGCAGTATTTT.

This chain connects TRBV5-1 to TRBJ1-1; the match to TRBD1 covers 8 bases. Germline values: CDR1 SGHRS, CDR2 YFSETQ. This CDR3 spans 15 amino acids. V lost 2 bases to trimming and J lost 3 bases; unmatched junction nucleotides: 6. This CDR3 is CASSFSADRDTEAFF. As DNA, the CDR3 is TGCGCCAGCAGCTTCTCAGCGGACAGGGACACTGAAGCTTTCTTT. The whole variable domain, remainder taken from reference TRBV5-1 and TRBJ1-1, is KAGVTQTPRYLIKTRGQQVTLSCSPISGHRSVSWYQQTPGQGLQFLFEYFSETQRNKGNFPGRFSGRQFSNSRSEMNVSTLELGDSALYLCASSFSADRDTEAFFGQGTRLTVV.

The chain has TRBV4-2 and TRBJ1-3; a weak D match, TRBD1 (5 bases). Germline CDR1 LGHNA, CDR2 YNFKEQ. V shed 1 base and J shed 4 bases, with 11 bases lying between them. The CDR3 is 15 residues long. The CDR3 nucleotides are TGTGCCAGCAGCCAAGGCCTGACAGCCGGAAACACCATATATTTT. Residues: CASSQGLTAGNTIYF.